The 18 T cell receptor beta chains below all came from one sample that was sequenced in a study of glioma-infiltrating T cells. TCR alpha and beta CDR3 regions were amplified from RNA using iRepertoire nested multiplex PCR. TCRdb re-derived calls from the multiplex PCR reads in MiXCR, one entry per CDR3 protein. The profile shows fewer than 110,000 distinct CDR3 sequences, 25% to 30% of them singletons. What was sequenced was glioma tissue, nonneoplastic brain tissue, or PBMCs (not recorded which). The origin of the receptors is a human donor with low-grade glioma or glioblastoma, undergoing nonglioma brain surgery, or in good health (not recorded which).

The chain couples TRBV3-1 to TRBJ2-6; tentatively, D is TRBD1 or TRBD2 (5 bases each). The CDR3 is 19 residues long. Germline loops: CDR1 LGHDT, CDR2 YNNKEL (reference sequence). The ends were cut back, 7 bases at V and 3 bases at J, with 25 bases in the middle. DNA of the CDR3: TGTGCCAGCACGTCGGGGCAGCTAATTGATCACTATGGGGCCAACGTCCTGACTTTC. This gives the protein CASTSGQLIDHYGANVLTF.

Many counts were recorded for this clonotype. This chain connects TRBV20-1 to TRBJ1-5; the D is unclear. The germline V gene has CDR1 DFQATT and CDR2 SNEGSKA (reference sequence). CDR3 size: 13 residues. The germline V and J ends were trimmed by 2 bases and 7 bases, with 12 bases remaining between them. CDR3 coding DNA: TGCAGTGCTAGATTCGGGGTGAACCAGCCCCAGCATTTT. This encodes CSARFGVNQPQHF.

The chain is built from TRBV7-8 and TRBJ2-3; unclear D gene. V shed 1 base and J shed 6 bases, with 26 bases lying between them. In germline, CDR1 is SGHVS, CDR2 FQNEAQ. The CDR3 is 19 amino acids. The CDR3, as DNA: TGTGCCAGCAGCTTAGTTGCCCTAAGGACCCGCCGGTCTTCTGATACGCAGTATTTT. The encoded protein is CASSLVALRTRRSSDTQYF. Based on the CDR3 plus reference TRBV7-8 and TRBJ2-3, the full variable domain is GAGVSQSPRYKVAKRGQDVALRCDPISGHVSLFWYQQALGQGPEFLTYFQNEAQLDKSGLPSDRFFAERPEGSVSTLKIQRTQQEDSAVYLCASSLVALRTRRSSDTQYFGPGTRLTVL.

The chain recombines TRBV6-1 with TRBJ2-5, with TRBD1 identical over 10 bases. Germline V gene data show CDR1 as MNHNS and CDR2 as SASEGT. V was pared by 6 bases and J by 2 bases, with 6 bases of the junction left unmatched. The CDR3 runs to 15 residues. Here the CDR3 reads CASRPQDRGQETQYF. The CDR3 region has the DNA TGTGCCAGCAGACCACAGGACAGGGGGCAAGAGACCCAGTACTTC.

This clonotype has ten or more counts. The V call is TRBV7-2, the J call TRBJ1-3; D perhaps matches TRBD1 (6 bases). V shed 4 bases and J shed 2 bases, with 15 bases lying between them. This CDR3 is 16 amino acids long. Germline V gives CDR1 SGHTA, CDR2 FQGNSA. Written as DNA, the CDR3 is TGTGCCAGCAGCTATAACGAAGGGGGAACTGGAAACACCATATATTTT. Protein sequence: CASSYNEGGTGNTIYF.

The table lists this clonotype with many counts. The gene calls are TRBV27 and TRBJ1-1; D might be TRBD1 (5 bases). Trimming cost V 3 bases and J 6 bases, with 14 bases left between them. Germline values: CDR1 MNHEY, CDR2 SMNVEV (reference sequence). The CDR3 is 14 amino acids. CDR3 sequence: CASSLDWGRAEAFF. DNA of the CDR3: TGTGCCAGCAGTTTGGACTGGGGGAGGGCTGAAGCTTTCTTT.

The rearrangement uses TRBV7-8 and TRBJ2-1; the D is unclear. Germline V gene lookup returns CDR1 SGHVS and CDR2 FQNEAQ. The CDR3 length is 15 residues. V was clipped by 5 bases and J by 5 bases, with 16 bases between them. The CDR3 DNA reads TGTGCCAGCAGCGCAGCAGCATCACCTCACAATGAGCAGTTCTTC. It yields the protein CASSAAASPHNEQFF.

This chain links TRBV7-9 with TRBJ2-7, with 7 bases matching TRBD1. Germline V gives CDR1 SEHNR, CDR2 FQNEAQ (reference sequence). The CDR3 extends over 17 amino acids. The trim removed 5 bases at V and 3 bases at J, leaving 16 bases unmatched. The CDR3 DNA is TGTGCCAGCAGCCCATTGACGCGGACAGGAGAAATCTACGAGCAGTACTTC. Its translation: CASSPLTRTGEIYEQYF.

This chain connects TRBV20-1 to TRBJ1-1, with a possible D match to TRBD1 (5 bases). Germline lookup yields CDR1 DFQATT and CDR2 SNEGSKA (reference sequence). V was pared by 6 bases and J by 1 base, with 12 bases between. The CDR3 consists of 13 residues. The CDR3 loop is CSADKWKNTEAFF. DNA for the CDR3: TGCAGTGCGGACAAGTGGAAGAACACTGAAGCTTTCTTT.

This clonotype was picked up many times. This chain uses TRBV4-1 with TRBJ2-5, with D possibly matching TRBD2 (6 bases). V lost 1 base and J lost 4, with 10 bases in between. Germline V lookup: CDR1 MGHRA, CDR2 YSYEKL. The CDR3 runs 14 residues. In DNA form, the CDR3 reads TGCGCCAGCAGCCAAGGGAGGGTAAGAGAGACCCAGTACTTC. Translated, it gives CASSQGRVRETQYF.

This clonotype was observed at least ten times. The chain recombines TRBV7-9 with TRBJ2-3, with D tentatively TRBD2 (5 bases). The CDR3 length is 17 residues. The germline V gene has CDR1 SEHNR and CDR2 FQNEAQ (reference sequence). V shed 1 base and J shed 2 bases, with 16 bases lying between them. The DNA for the CDR3 is TGTGCCAGCAGCTTAGATTTGGCTAGCAGTCCCACAGATACGCAGTATTTT. Translating gives CASSLDLASSPTDTQYF.

This clonotype was observed many times. This chain connects TRBV20-1 to TRBJ1-5; possibly TRBD1 for D (6 bases). From germline, CDR1 is DFQATT and CDR2 SNEGSKA (reference sequence). Trimming took off 2 bases at V and 4 bases at J, with 9 bases between the two ends. CDR3 size: 13 residues. CDR3 in amino acids: CSARMGANQPQHF. The CDR3 DNA follows: TGCAGTGCTAGAATGGGGGCAAATCAGCCCCAGCATTTT.

This rearrangement joins TRBV6-1 to TRBJ1-5, with a weak D call TRBD1 (6 bases). This CDR3 is 13 amino acids long. The V and J ends lost 8 bases and 3 bases respectively, with 11 bases between them. Germline CDR1 is MNHNS and CDR2 is SASEGT. The CDR3 loop is CASGTGYNQPQHF. Written as DNA, the CDR3 is TGTGCCAGCGGAACAGGGTACAATCAGCCCCAGCATTTT.

This clonotype has more than one count but fewer than ten. The chain recombines TRBV30 with TRBJ2-3; D is possibly TRBD1 (5 bases). The CDR3 totals 15 residues. Germline CDR1 and CDR2: GTSNPN and SVGIG (reference sequence). The ends were cut back, 0 bases at V and 3 bases at J, with 13 bases in the middle. In nucleotides, the CDR3 is TGTGCCTGGAGTGTACAAGGGGCTGGGACAGATACGCAGTATTTT. Translating gives CAWSVQGAGTDTQYF.

This rearrangement joins TRBV14 to TRBJ2-7, with D perhaps being TRBD1 or TRBD2 (5 bases each). The CDR3 covers 17 residues. Trimming removed 4 bases at V and 2 bases at J, with 21 bases between. Germline V CDR1 and CDR2: SGHDN, FVKESK. The DNA of the CDR3 is TGTGCCAGCAGCCCTACAAGGACGGGGACCCTACCCTACGAGCAGTACTTC. Its translation is CASSPTRTGTLPYEQYF.

V usage is TRBV19 and J usage is TRBJ1-6; the D gene is possibly TRBD1 (5 bases). V lost 6 bases, J lost 7 bases, and 10 bases lay in between. The CDR3 sequence is 13 residues long. CDR1 is LNHDA and CDR2 is SQIVND in the germline V gene (reference sequence). Here the CDR3 reads CASSGHLNSPLHF. As DNA, the CDR3 is TGTGCCAGTAGCGGACACTTGAATTCACCCCTCCACTTT.

The chain links TRBV4-3 to TRBJ2-3; D gene ambiguous. Germline lookup yields CDR1 LGHNA and CDR2 YSLEER. The ends were cut back, 0 bases at V and 0 bases at J, with 4 bases in the middle. The CDR3 is made up of 14 amino acids. CDR3 protein: CASSQDMSTDTQYF. As DNA, the CDR3 is TGCGCCAGCAGCCAAGATATGAGCACAGATACGCAGTATTTT.

Worth noting for this clonotype: A read error may be the cause here, since a much bigger clone is one base away. V is TRBV15 and J is TRBJ2-3; D might be TRBD2 (7 bases). Trimming took off 0 bases at V and 6 bases at J, with 19 bases between the two ends. Germline lookup yields CDR1 LNHNV and CDR2 YYDKDF (reference sequence). The CDR3 has 17 amino acids. Here the CDR3 DNA reads TGTGCCACCAGCAGAGATCCGGCTAGAGGGGGGGACGATACGCAGTATTTT. Residues: CATSRDPARGGDDTQYF.